Here is one T cell receptor (beta chain) with its context. The antigen is not known. Trimming stripped 0 bases from V and 3 bases from J, with 12 bases between. CDR1 and CDR2 (germline): LGHNA, YSLEER. There are 15 residues in the CDR3. A roughly 120-subject validation cohort, separate from the approximately 690-subject first cohort, supplied the donors. The sample originates from a study of cytomegalovirus exposure and HLA in healthy donors. Clones were sequenced by immunoSEQ multiplex PCR, and TCRdb holds only the in-frame ones, with some missing. The sample has over 85,000 clones; approximately 94% are singletons. General study points: The authors enumerated over 150 TCR beta chains as linked to cytomegalovirus. According to a subsequent analysis, TCR clusters identified in the first cohort showed a tendency to co-occur across the roughly 120 validation repertoires.

The TCR was taken from a woman in her twenties or thirties in good health and CMV-seropositive. This chain uses TRBV4-3 with TRBJ2-7, with D possibly matching TRBD2 (5 bases). Sequencing was carried out using PBMCs. DNA of the CDR3: TGCGCCAGCAGCCAAGAGGCTAGCCTAGTCTACGAGCAGTACTTC. This gives the protein CASSQEASLVYEQYF.